The present TCR beta chain was sequenced within a study of OX40 agonist ivuxolimab in advanced cancers. Study in general: Patients receiving dose escalation had hepatocellular carcinoma, melanoma, renal cell or head and neck cancer. Cohort: approximately 83% men, mean age approximately 60, aged roughly 20 to 79.

Patients were ineligible given autoimmune disease history or systemic immunosuppression. Concerning this clone itself: Its antigen is currently unknown.

Study-level results: At doses 0.1 to 3.0 mg/kg, CD4+ and CD8+ clones expanded.

The germline CDR1 and CDR2 sequences are SQVTM and ANQGSEA. Trimming took 3 bases from V and 4 from J; bases not matched to a gene: 3. This CDR3 region has 15 residues. Measured with immunoSEQ multiplex PCR; TCRdb has only the in-frame clones, and not every one. The profile shows more than 100,000 clones, approximately 90% of them singletons. The sample consisted of CD4+ or CD8+ T cells sorted from blood, taken in a trial of the OX40 agonist ivuxolimab. The chain couples TRBV29-1 to TRBJ2-5, with TRBD2 matching over 15 bases. The sequence was collected from an adult with an advanced solid tumor such as melanoma, head and neck, liver or kidney cancer. The DNA for the CDR3 is TGCAGCGTTGACCGGACTAGCGGGGGGGGAGAGACCCAGTACTTC. Translation gives CSVDRTSGGGETQYF.